The entry below describes one T cell receptor (beta chain). No antigen is known for it. The sample originates from a study of T cell repertoires in cytomegalovirus infection. Study outcomes and limitations: Cumulative public TCR beta family frequency identified CMV carriers with the relevant HLA.

TCRdb reanalysed the reads using MiXCR and keeps one entry per CDR3 protein. The sample lists roughly 500,000 distinct CDR3 sequences, 33% occurring once. This CDR3 region has 14 residues. The germline gives CDR1 ENHRY, CDR2 SYGVKD. V was cut by 5 bases and J by 6 bases, with 13 bases left in between. The rearrangement uses TRBV10-3 and TRBJ1-4; possible D gene TRBD1, 5 bases. This TCR was recovered from a human donor in good health (CMV status not recorded). Some clones in this sample may be carry-over from other donors' samples. The sequencing here drew on cultured PBMCs, taken from culture after CMV antigen stimulation. The DNA of the CDR3 is TGTGCCATCAGTAATCGGGGGGACGATGAAAAACTGTTTTTT. It is translated as CAISNRGDDEKLFF.